A single sample gave rise to the 7 T cell receptor beta chains below, sequenced in a study of CD4 T cell repertoires in COVID-19. Sequencing was performed with immunoSEQ multiplex PCR; in TCRdb, only in-frame clones are kept and a portion is missing. The table records about 75,000 clones, about four fifths of them present only once. Sequenced material: CD4+ T cells from peripheral blood, taken after recovery from COVID-19. All receptors come from a human donor who had COVID-19.

The chain has TRBV11-2 and TRBJ2-1; 7 nucleotides align to TRBD1. V shed 5 bases and J 5 bases; nucleotides not matched to a gene: 6. The CDR3 totals 14 residues. The V gene's germline CDR1 is SGHAT and CDR2 FQNNGV. This chain's CDR3 is CASSRDRINNEQFF. The CDR3 DNA sequence: TGTGCCAGCAGCCGGGACAGAATAAACAATGAGCAGTTCTTC. Filled out from reference TRBV11-2 and TRBJ2-1, the complete variable domain reads EAGVAQSPRYKIIEKRQSVAFWCNPISGHATLYWYQQILGQGPKLLIQFQNNGVVDDSQLPKDRFSAERLKGVDSTLKIQPAKLEDSAVYLCASSRDRINNEQFFGPGTRLTVL.

The J gene is TRBJ2-2, the V gene TRBV5-6; tentatively, D is TRBD2 (6 bases). Trimming pared 0 bases from V and 3 bases from J, leaving 12 bases between. The CDR3 has 16 residues. Germline V gene sequence: CDR1 SGHDT, CDR2 YYEEEE. This CDR3 reads CASSLVGTGDTGELFF. CDR3 nucleotide sequence: TGTGCCAGCAGCTTGGTTGGGACGGGGGACACCGGGGAGCTGTTTTTT.

V and J are TRBV3-1 (or the pseudogene TRBV3-2) and TRBJ2-5; no clear D gene. The V and J ends lost 4 bases and 5 bases respectively, with 5 bases between them. The CDR3 runs to 11 residues. The germline CDR1 and CDR2 sequences are LGHDT and YNNKEL (reference sequence). The CDR3 loop reads CASSRLETQYF. CDR3 nucleotide sequence: TGTGCCAGCAGCCGTCTCGAGACCCAGTACTTC.

The chain is built from TRBV28 and TRBJ1-5, with D perhaps TRBD1 (5 bases). In germline, CDR1 is MDHEN, CDR2 SYDVKM. The CDR3 spans 22 residues. V was shortened by 3 bases and J by 0 bases, with 30 bases between the two germline ends. CDR3 in amino acids: CASSFERSGLSLSGYSNQPQHF. In DNA form, the CDR3 reads TGTGCCAGCAGTTTCGAGCGTTCGGGACTCTCGTTATCGGGGTATAGCAATCAGCCCCAGCATTTT.

The table lists this clone with a few counts. The chain couples TRBV12-3 or TRBV12-4 to TRBJ1-4; 7 positions match TRBD1. V shed 8 bases, J shed 7 bases, and the junction held 7 bases outside the gene matches. The CDR3 sequence is 13 residues long. This CDR3 is CASSRGGGEKLFF. As DNA, the CDR3 is TGTGCCAGCTCCCGAGGGGGCGGTGAAAAACTGTTTTTT.

J is TRBJ1-2 and V is TRBV28; D is possibly TRBD1 (5 bases). The V and J ends lost 2 bases and 4 bases respectively, with 14 bases between them. The germline V gene has CDR1 MDHEN and CDR2 SYDVKM. The CDR3 sequence is 15 residues long. CDR3 region: CASSLVGRSSYGYTF. CDR3 nucleotide sequence: TGTGCCAGCAGTTTAGTGGGACGGTCGTCCTATGGCTACACCTTC.

The rearrangement links TRBV2 to TRBJ1-1, with D unclear. V lost 4 bases and J lost 7, with 19 bases in between. The germline V gene has CDR1 SNHLY and CDR2 FYNNEI. This CDR3 is built from 15 residues. CDR3 region: CASSVWVAGGGEAFF. Here the CDR3 DNA reads TGTGCCAGCAGTGTCTGGGTCGCGGGAGGAGGTGAAGCTTTCTTT.